This T cell receptor beta chain was captured by sequencing in a study of blood T cell repertoires in COVID-19. V was trimmed by 2 bases and J by 7 bases, leaving 14 bases between them. This CDR3 region has 14 residues. Germline V gene lookup returns CDR1 SNHLY and CDR2 FYNNEI. Sequencing used immunoSEQ multiplex PCR; TCRdb keeps in-frame clones, though not all of them. The table records over 200,000 clones, 70% to 90% of them present only once. The sample consisted of PBMCs or T cells enriched from blood (not recorded which). The clonotype was recovered from a woman aged 50 to 60 in a cohort exposed to, infected with or recovered from COVID-19 (not recorded which). The rearrangement joins TRBV2 to TRBJ1-1; D is undetermined. This CDR3 reads CASSEQTVQVEAFF. CDR3 bases: TGTGCCAGCAGTGAACAGACGGTCCAGGTTGAAGCTTTCTTT.